This T cell receptor (beta chain) appears in the sequencing data of a study of T cell repertoires in cytomegalovirus infection. MiXCR was run by TCRdb on the reads, yielding one entry per CDR3 protein. This sample yields more than 650,000 distinct CDR3 sequences, of which about 40% are seen a single time; around 2.6% belongs to the top ten. This clonotype was picked up a small number of times. The CDR3 covers 15 residues. Germline V lookup: CDR1 MNHEY, CDR2 SMNVEV (reference sequence). The V and J ends lost 6 bases and 3 bases respectively, with 15 bases between them. The specimen sequenced was PBMCs. This receptor was identified in a human donor in good health (CMV status not recorded). Some clones in this sample may be carry-over from other donors' samples. V and J are TRBV27 and TRBJ1-5; D unclear. The CDR3 bases are TGTGCCAGCAGCCTAGACGGTCTGAACAATCAGCCCCAGCATTTT. As protein: CASSLDGLNNQPQHF.